A single sample gave rise to the 24 T cell receptor beta chains below, sequenced in a study of blood T cell repertoires in COVID-19. Data came from immunoSEQ multiplex PCR; TCRdb stores just in-frame clones and leaves some out. The sample consists of 140,000 or so clones, 75% to 85% of them appearing once. The source material was peripheral blood. Receptors were obtained from a man in his sixties with acute or convalescent COVID-19.

V gene TRBV7-3 combines with J gene TRBJ2-3; 8 nucleotides line up with TRBD2. This CDR3 contains 14 residues. The V gene end was trimmed by 6 bases and the J gene end by 4 bases; junction bases not matched to a gene: 6. Germline CDR1 reads SGHTA; CDR2 reads FQGTGA. The DNA of the CDR3 is TGTGCCAGCAGTCGCGGACTAGCACCAGATACGCAGTATTTT. Translated, it gives CASSRGLAPDTQYF.

The V and J genes are TRBV10-3 and TRBJ2-2, with 7 bases matching TRBD1. V was clipped by 4 bases and J by 1 base; unmatched bases: 3. This CDR3 has 15 amino acids. Germline loops: CDR1 ENHRY, CDR2 SYGVKD. This chain's CDR3 is CAISGGQRNTGELFF. The CDR3, as DNA: TGTGCCATCAGTGGGGGACAGAGGAACACCGGGGAGCTGTTTTTT.

CDR3 sequence reads: CASSPAASSNYEQYF. The DNA of the CDR3 is TGTGCCAGCTCACCAGCGGCTAGCTCAAACTACGAGCAGTACTTC. The V gene is TRBV18, the J gene TRBJ2-7, with D possibly being TRBD2 (5 bases). The CDR3 has 15 amino acids. Germline V gives CDR1 KGHSH, CDR2 LQKENI. V was cut by 2 bases and J by 3 bases, with 14 bases left in between.

J is TRBJ2-1 and V is TRBV7-9; TRBD2 matches at 11 bases. With 3 bases clipped from V and 10 bases from J, the junction kept 8 bases outside the gene matches. CDR1 is SEHNR and CDR2 is FQNEAQ in the germline V gene (reference sequence). CDR3 size: 15 residues. The CDR3 DNA follows: TGTGCCAGCAGCTTTAGCGGGAGGGTATTAAGCGAGCAGTTCTTC. The encoded protein is CASSFSGRVLSEQFF.

This CDR3 is CAISSDSYSNQPQHF. DNA for the CDR3: TGTGCCATCAGTTCCGACAGTTATAGCAATCAGCCCCAGCATTTT. V usage is TRBV10-3 and J usage is TRBJ1-5, with TRBD1 as a possible D gene (5 bases). V was cut by 5 bases and J by 0 bases, with 11 bases left in between. CDR3 size: 15 residues. Germline values: CDR1 ENHRY, CDR2 SYGVKD.

The CDR3 sequence: CASSLEVSGTDNEQFF. The CDR3 nucleotides are TGTGCCAGCAGTTTAGAGGTTAGCGGGACCGACAATGAGCAGTTCTTC. The chain uses TRBV28 and TRBJ2-1; 8 nucleotides agree with TRBD2. The CDR3 spans 16 residues. V trimming: 2 bases; J trimming: 5 bases; junction bases outside the gene matches: 8. Germline V gives CDR1 MDHEN, CDR2 SYDVKM.

Details on this clone: Given a much more abundant clone one base away, this may be a read error. This chain connects TRBV7-2 to TRBJ2-3; 14 nucleotides align to TRBD2. The CDR3 loop spans 15 amino acids. J gave up 5 bases and V 4 bases, and 2 bases lay outside the gene matches. Germline CDR1 reads SGHTA; CDR2 reads FQGNSA. CDR3 nucleotides: TGTGCCAGCAGCTCGGGACTAGCGGGAGTAGATACGCAGTATTTT. It encodes CASSSGLAGVDTQYF.

This chain's CDR3 is CAISDVGQSYGYTF. The CDR3 DNA reads TGTGCCATCAGTGACGTGGGCCAGAGCTATGGCTACACCTTC. The chain has TRBV10-3 and TRBJ1-2; D is uncertain. Trimming took off 3 bases at V and 4 bases at J, with 12 bases between the two ends. Germline lookup yields CDR1 ENHRY and CDR2 SYGVKD. This CDR3 is 14 amino acids long.

The chain has TRBV30 and TRBJ2-2, with 10 bases identical to TRBD2. Germline lookup yields CDR1 GTSNPN and CDR2 SVGIG (reference sequence). V shed 5 bases, J shed 2 bases, and the junction held 8 bases outside the gene matches. The CDR3 loop spans 16 amino acids. The CDR3 coding sequence is TGTGCCTGGGACGGGAGCGGGAGGGCTAACACCGGGGAGCTGTTTTTT. Amino acids: CAWDGSGRANTGELFF.

The gene calls are TRBV9 and TRBJ2-1, with 8 bases aligning to TRBD2. The CDR3 is 15 amino acids. Germline-derived CDR1 and CDR2 are SGDLS and YYNGEE. V lost 0 bases, J lost 7 bases, and 6 bases stayed unmatched. DNA of the CDR3: TGTGCCAGCAGCGTAGACGCGGGAGGAGGAAATGAGCAGTTCTTC. This encodes CASSVDAGGGNEQFF.

V is TRBV19 and J is TRBJ2-3; 10 positions agree with TRBD1. V trimming: 3 bases; J trimming: 2 bases; junction bases outside the gene matches: 2. The CDR3 contains 15 residues. Germline CDR1 is LNHDA and CDR2 is SQIVND (reference sequence). CDR3 bases: TGTGCCAGTAGTATGGGGACAGGGGACACAGATACGCAGTATTTT. Protein product: CASSMGTGDTDTQYF. Supplemented by reference TRBV19 and TRBJ2-3, the full variable domain reads DGGITQSPKYLFRKEGQNVTLSCEQNLNHDAMYWYRQDPGQGLRLIYYSQIVNDFQKGDIAEGYSVSREKKESFPLTVTSAQKNPTAFYLCASSMGTGDTDTQYFGPGTRLTVL.

In this sample, this clone turned up once. CDR3 loop: CATSRDGQVQETQYF. Here the CDR3 DNA reads TGTGCCACCAGCAGGGACGGACAGGTCCAAGAGACCCAGTACTTC. The rearrangement links TRBV15 to TRBJ2-5; 7 bases agree with TRBD1. V lost 3 bases, J lost 1 base, and 5 bases stayed unmatched. The CDR3 loop spans 15 amino acids. Germline values: CDR1 LNHNV, CDR2 YYDKDF (reference sequence).

This clone was seen a few times. The CDR3 DNA reads as TGTGCCAGCAGCATACAGGGGGCTGGAAACACCATATATTTT. Protein: CASSIQGAGNTIYF. The rearrangement links TRBV9 to TRBJ1-3, with 8 bases matching TRBD1. CDR1 SGDLS and CDR2 YYNGEE come from the germline V gene. The ends lost 4 bases at V and 2 bases at J; junction bases unmatched: 2. The CDR3 contains 14 residues.

The CDR3 loop reads CASSSPVNRGREQYF. CDR3 DNA: TGTGCCAGCAGCTCTCCGGTAAACAGGGGGCGGGAGCAGTACTTC. The gene calls are TRBV7-9 and TRBJ2-7; 9 bases align to TRBD1. CDR1 and CDR2 (germline): SEHNR, FQNEAQ (reference sequence). Germline trimming cut 4 bases from V and 7 bases from J; bases unmatched to any gene: 11. The CDR3 spans 15 residues.

The chain recombines TRBV21-1 with TRBJ2-7; the D call of TRBD2 is as the table states it, not checked on the DNA. TRBV21-1 is designated a pseudogene. The CDR3 has 20 residues. CDR3 sequence reads: CASSKRGGGLAGGVTYEQYF. In DNA, the CDR3 is TGTGCCAGCAGCAAAAGGGGAGGGGGACTAGCGGGAGGAGTGACCTACGAGCAGTACTTC.

The chain has TRBV19 and TRBJ2-7, with D perhaps TRBD2 (6 bases). The CDR3 is 14 residues long. V lost 5 bases, J lost 5 bases, and 16 bases lay in between. Per the germline V gene, CDR1 is LNHDA and CDR2 is SQIVND (reference sequence). The CDR3 DNA reads TGTGCCAGTAGTTGGGGCCTAGCGACTAACGAGCAGTACTTC. Protein: CASSWGLATNEQYF.

The chain recombines TRBV6-1 with TRBJ1-5; the D gene is possibly TRBD1 (6 bases). There are 16 residues in the CDR3. Trimming took off 0 bases at V and 9 bases at J, with 18 bases between the two ends. Germline V gives CDR1 MNHNS, CDR2 SASEGT. This CDR3 is CASSEALQGHYRPQHF. DNA of the CDR3: TGTGCCAGCAGTGAAGCGCTTCAGGGACATTACCGGCCCCAGCATTTT.

The V gene is TRBV10-3, the J gene TRBJ2-3; the D gene is possibly TRBD2 (5 bases). The V gene lost 10 bases and the J gene lost 3 bases, with 20 bases spanning the gap. The CDR3 length is 15 residues. CDR1 and CDR2 from the germline V gene are ENHRY and SYGVKD. The CDR3 DNA follows: TGTGCCACCCTAAGGGCAGGACTCTCAACAGATACGCAGTATTTT. It is translated as CATLRAGLSTDTQYF.

The genes are TRBV29-1 and TRBJ2-2; the match to TRBD2 covers 11 bases. Germline V gene data show CDR1 as SQVTM and CDR2 as ANQGSEA. V shed 3 bases and J 1 base; nucleotides not matched to a gene: 1. The CDR3 totals 15 residues. This chain's CDR3 is CSVDGTSGNTGELFF. In nucleotides, the CDR3 is TGCAGCGTTGACGGGACTAGCGGGAACACCGGGGAGCTGTTTTTT.

The chain combines TRBV6-2 or TRBV6-3 with TRBJ2-3, with D tentatively TRBD2 (7 bases). V gave up 6 bases and J gave up 2 bases, with 15 bases separating them. Germline CDR1 MNHEY, CDR2 SVGEGT. The CDR3 extends over 15 amino acids. The CDR3 loop is CASSGGGADTDTQYF. In nucleotides, the CDR3 is TGTGCCAGCAGCGGAGGGGGGGCCGACACAGATACGCAGTATTTT.

The genes are TRBV5-1 and TRBJ2-5; 7 bases are shared with TRBD1. Germline CDR1 reads SGHRS; CDR2 reads YFSETQ. The V segment lost 4 bases and the J segment 3 bases; nucleotides outside the gene matches: 3. The CDR3 covers 13 residues. DNA of the CDR3: TGCGCCAGCAGCCCCGGGACAGAAGAGACCCAGTACTTC. This translates into CASSPGTEETQYF.

This chain links TRBV18 with TRBJ2-3; 8 bases agree with TRBD2. In germline, CDR1 is KGHSH, CDR2 LQKENI. V shed 6 bases and J 6 bases; nucleotides not matched to a gene: 17. The CDR3 runs 17 residues. Here the CDR3 reads CASSSSQAGVSRDTQYF. DNA of the CDR3: TGTGCCAGCTCGTCTTCGCAAGCGGGAGTATCCAGGGATACGCAGTATTTT.

This sequence joins TRBV7-3 and TRBJ2-3; 14 nucleotides align to TRBD2. The V gene's germline CDR1 is SGHTA and CDR2 FQGTGA. The CDR3 is made up of 18 amino acids. The junction had 12 bases not matched to a gene; V was cut back by 1 base and J by 9 bases. The CDR3 sequence is CASSLNSGLAGALGTQYF. DNA of the CDR3: TGTGCCAGCAGCTTAAATTCGGGACTAGCGGGAGCGCTCGGCACGCAGTATTTT.

This sequence joins TRBV14 and TRBJ1-2, with 9 bases matching TRBD1. The CDR3 has 13 amino acids. Trimming at V came to 4 bases and at J to 7 bases, leaving 4 bases not matched to a gene. The V gene's germline CDR1 is SGHDN and CDR2 FVKESK. This chain's CDR3 is CASSLDRGFGYTF. The CDR3 DNA reads TGTGCCAGCAGCCTCGACAGGGGGTTTGGCTACACCTTC.